A single T cell receptor (beta chain) is shown here with its context. This record comes from a study of blood T cell repertoires in COVID-19. TCRdb's table, derived via immunoSEQ multiplex PCR, lists solely in-frame clones and lacks some. The sample gives about 300,000 clones, 89% of which show up once; 4% to 6% is in the top ten. Recruitment covered under 25 US areas and drew participants whose ages spanned roughly 18 to 90 years. The CDR3 is 15 amino acids. The J segment lost 8 bases and the V segment lost 1 base, leaving 10 bases of the junction unmatched. Looked up from germline, CDR1 is SGHAT and CDR2 is FQDESV (reference sequence).

This TCR came from a man aged 60 to 75 who had recovered from COVID-19. The chain employs TRBV11-1 and TRBJ1-2; 7 bases map to TRBD1. The sequenced material came from PBMCs or T cells enriched from blood (not recorded which). This CDR3 is CASSLVSTGASGYTF. In DNA, the CDR3 is TGTGCCAGCAGCTTAGTGTCCACAGGGGCTTCGGGCTACACCTTC. The full variable domain, completed using reference TRBV11-1 and TRBJ1-2, is EAEVAQSPRYKITEKSQAVAFWCDPISGHATLYWYRQILGQGPELLVQFQDESVVDDSQLPKDRFSAERLKGVDSTLKIQPAELGDSAMYLCASSLVSTGASGYTFGSGTRLTVV.